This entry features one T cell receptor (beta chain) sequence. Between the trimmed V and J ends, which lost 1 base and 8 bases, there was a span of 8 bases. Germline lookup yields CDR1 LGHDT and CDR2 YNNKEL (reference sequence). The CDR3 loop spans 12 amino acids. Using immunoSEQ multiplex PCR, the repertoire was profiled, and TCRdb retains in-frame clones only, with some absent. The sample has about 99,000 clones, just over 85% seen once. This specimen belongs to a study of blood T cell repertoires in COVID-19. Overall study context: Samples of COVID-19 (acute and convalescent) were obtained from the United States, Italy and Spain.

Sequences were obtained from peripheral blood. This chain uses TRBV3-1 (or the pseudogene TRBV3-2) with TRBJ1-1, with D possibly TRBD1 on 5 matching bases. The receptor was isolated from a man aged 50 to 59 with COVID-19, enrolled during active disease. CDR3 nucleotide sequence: TGTGCCAGCAGCCAAGCCCGGACAGAAGCTTTCTTT. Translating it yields CASSQARTEAFF.